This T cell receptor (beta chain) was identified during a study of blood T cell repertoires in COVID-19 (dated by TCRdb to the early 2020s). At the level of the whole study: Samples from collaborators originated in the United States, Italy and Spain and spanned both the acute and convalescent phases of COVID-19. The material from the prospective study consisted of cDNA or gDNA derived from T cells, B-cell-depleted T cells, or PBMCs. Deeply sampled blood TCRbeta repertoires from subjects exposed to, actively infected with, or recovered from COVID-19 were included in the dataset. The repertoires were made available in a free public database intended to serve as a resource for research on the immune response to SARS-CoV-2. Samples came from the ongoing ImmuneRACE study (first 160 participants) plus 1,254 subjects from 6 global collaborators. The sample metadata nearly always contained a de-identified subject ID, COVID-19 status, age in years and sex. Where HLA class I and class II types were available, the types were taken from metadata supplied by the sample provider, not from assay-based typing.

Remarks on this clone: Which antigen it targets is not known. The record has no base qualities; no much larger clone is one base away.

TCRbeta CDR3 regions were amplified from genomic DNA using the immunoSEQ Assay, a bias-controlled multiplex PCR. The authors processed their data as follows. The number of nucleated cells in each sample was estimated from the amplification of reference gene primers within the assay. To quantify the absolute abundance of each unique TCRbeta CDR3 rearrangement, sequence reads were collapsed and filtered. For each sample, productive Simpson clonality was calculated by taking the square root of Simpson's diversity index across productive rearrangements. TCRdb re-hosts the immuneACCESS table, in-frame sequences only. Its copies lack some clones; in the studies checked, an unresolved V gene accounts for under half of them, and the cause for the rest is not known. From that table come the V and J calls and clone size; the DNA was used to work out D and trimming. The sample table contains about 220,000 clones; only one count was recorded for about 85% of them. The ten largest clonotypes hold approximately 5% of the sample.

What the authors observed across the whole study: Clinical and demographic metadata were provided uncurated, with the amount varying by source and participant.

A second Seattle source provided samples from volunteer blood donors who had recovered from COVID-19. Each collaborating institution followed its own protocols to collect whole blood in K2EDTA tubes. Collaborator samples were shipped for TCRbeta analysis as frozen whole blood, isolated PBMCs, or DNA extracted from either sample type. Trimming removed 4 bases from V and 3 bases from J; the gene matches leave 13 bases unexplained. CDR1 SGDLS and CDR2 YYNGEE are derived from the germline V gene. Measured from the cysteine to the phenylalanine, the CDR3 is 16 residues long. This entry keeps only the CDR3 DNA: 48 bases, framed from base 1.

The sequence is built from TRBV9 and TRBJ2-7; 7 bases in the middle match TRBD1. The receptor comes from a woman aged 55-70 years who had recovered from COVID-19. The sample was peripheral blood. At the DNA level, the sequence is TGTGCCAGCAGCCCAAATACAGGGGACCTTCTCTACGAGCAGTACTTC. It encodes CASSPNTGDLLYEQYF.